This is a list of T cell receptor beta chains from one sample in a study of a mutant IDH1 vaccine in newly diagnosed glioma. These receptors' antigens are unknown. Assay: immunoSEQ multiplex PCR; the TCRdb copy retains only in-frame clones and omits some. The table has around 56,000 clones, 65% to 90% seen once. The sequences come from PBMCs, collected from a glioma patient whose treatment included an IDH1 peptide vaccine. The receptors originated from a woman under 30 with glioma. Some clones in this sample may be carry-over from other donors' samples. CDR3s include the opening cysteine and the closing phenylalanine or tryptophan. Each record gives: V gene, J gene, clone size, CDR3 protein. Size values are once, few and many counts, or a class for expanded clones, and some rows have none.

v_call: TRBV6-1; j_call: TRBJ1-5; clone_size: once; cdr3_aa: CASSEALGTGNQPQHF
v_call: TRBV28; j_call: TRBJ2-7; clone_size: few; cdr3_aa: CASRFTGSYEQYF
v_call: TRBV11-2; j_call: TRBJ1-5; clone_size: NA; cdr3_aa: CASSLGRRGRNQPQHF
v_call: TRBV5-6; j_call: TRBJ2-7; clone_size: NA; cdr3_aa: CASSAGQGGQYF
v_call: TRBV4-1; j_call: TRBJ1-2; clone_size: NA; cdr3_aa: CASRDPGALYGYTF
v_call: TRBV18; j_call: TRBJ2-3; clone_size: once; cdr3_aa: CASSPLAGGEADTQYF
v_call: TRBV5-4; j_call: TRBJ1-4; clone_size: NA; cdr3_aa: CASSLEAGVGEKLFF
v_call: TRBV11-1; j_call: TRBJ2-7; clone_size: NA; cdr3_aa: CASSNDRAYEQYF
v_call: TRBV9; j_call: TRBJ2-5; clone_size: NA; cdr3_aa: CASSVGGRGDETQYF
v_call: TRBV10-3; j_call: TRBJ2-2; clone_size: NA; cdr3_aa: CAIFGGISNTGELFF
v_call: TRBV10-3; j_call: TRBJ2-7; clone_size: once; cdr3_aa: CAISGELNGGYEQYF
v_call: TRBV4-1; j_call: TRBJ1-2; clone_size: NA; cdr3_aa: CASSQVAGNGYTF
v_call: TRBV4-3; j_call: TRBJ1-1; clone_size: once; cdr3_aa: CASSQDGTPMNTEAFF
v_call: TRBV7-3; j_call: TRBJ1-1; clone_size: NA; cdr3_aa: CASSLGVGTEAFF
v_call: TRBV7-9; j_call: TRBJ1-5; clone_size: NA; cdr3_aa: CASSPPGNSNQPQHF
v_call: TRBV11-3; j_call: TRBJ2-5; clone_size: NA; cdr3_aa: CASSLDLSRVQETQYF
v_call: TRBV9; j_call: TRBJ1-3; clone_size: NA; cdr3_aa: CASSPTGNTIYF
v_call: TRBV4-2; j_call: TRBJ1-2; clone_size: NA; cdr3_aa: CASSQDRGGGGYTF
v_call: TRBV6-1; j_call: TRBJ1-3; clone_size: NA; cdr3_aa: CASSERVRDRRLSGNTIYF
v_call: TRBV7-9; j_call: TRBJ1-2; clone_size: few; cdr3_aa: CASSRDSKNYGYTF
v_call: TRBV11-3; j_call: TRBJ1-1; clone_size: NA; cdr3_aa: CASSLGGIGTEAFF